This TCR beta chain is from a study of cytomegalovirus exposure and HLA in healthy donors (dated by TCRdb to 2016 to 2017). Turning to the overall study: In an earlier analysis of around 540 of the donors, about 270 Gb of sequence data and 90 million to 120 million unique TCR beta sequences from 180 million or so T cells were reported. An early release that covered about 640 HLA-typed donors contained approximately 300 gigabases of sequencing data and 80 million or so unique TCR sequences. Of the 300 to 450 genotyped donors, 70% to 90% were placed in the genetic ancestry cluster associated with self-reported Caucasian donors. The study aimed to test whether signatures of past pathogen exposure could be identified by cataloging public T cell receptors. The study profiled the T cell repertoires of under 850 subjects by immunosequencing and related them to cytomegalovirus serostatus. In addition to the first cohort of 666 subjects, a separate validation cohort of 120 different subjects was used. To predict cytomegalovirus infection status, the study combined high-throughput TCR immunosequencing, statistical association of individual TCRs with disease status, and machine learning. In a later analysis, previously published TCR beta repertoires from 500 to 750 donors were re-analyzed and high-resolution HLA genotyping was added so that TCR occurrence patterns could be studied. In the later analysis, no new phenotypic data were used to find candidate immune exposures; instead, reliance was placed on TCR beta sequences and their occurrence across donors. To decide whether each TCR beta V gene segment behaved as functional or pseudogenic, an earlier analysis of over 500 of the donors relied on high-throughput TCR beta sequencing. Donor age, sex, ethnicity and CMV serostatus were compiled together with the repertoire data. In a later genetic analysis, genome-wide SNP genotypes for about 65% of the roughly 700 donors were used, and that subset was treated as a discovery cohort. Every discovery cohort repertoire had been produced on one sequencing platform. Class I and class II HLA loci were covered by the typing at four-digit resolution. Typing coverage varied by locus: roughly 629-630 donors for A, B, C, DRB1 and DQB1; some 520 for DQA1; nearly 610 for DPA1; 450 to 480 for DPB1. Because of strong linkage in the cohort, roughly 5 DR-DQ haplotypes were treated as single units for association and clustering. Among 398 genotyped donors of the cohort, an average of approximately 250,000 unique TCR beta nucleotide sequences were sequenced per donor, 15% to 20% of them non-productive.

Study-level results and caveats: A further reported finding was that TCR beta sequences accurately predicted the HLA-A and HLA-B alleles for most subjects in the first cohort. Cytomegalovirus status was reported to be diagnosed by the classifier with high specificity and sensitivity in both the original and validation cohorts. According to a later analysis, most CMV-associated TCR beta chains appeared to be HLA-restricted, and the HLA associations seemed to be driven largely by CMV exposure. In a later analysis, around 17,000 TCR beta sequences were associated with specific HLA alleles at a false discovery rate of 0.05. The sequencing pipeline was judged likely to have produced a cluster of highly shared sequence variants as a technical artifact. Compared with the 666-donor mean, donors in an Asian-associated ancestry cluster had fewer N-insertions in productive TCRs, according to a later genetic analysis. HLA typing was unavailable for some donors at each locus, so association tests used only the typed subset. When HLA alleles, especially DR and DQ, strongly co-occurred, attributing TCR associations to individual alleles was difficult. An association between a missense DCLRE1C variant and V-gene and J-gene trimming of TCR beta chains was found in a later genetic analysis and replicated in an independent cohort. Most TCR sequences were observed very rarely across donors, whereas some public TCRs were present in many individuals. The study listed 164 TCR beta chains as associated with cytomegalovirus. The authors suggested that the approach could potentially be generalized to other disease states and immunological phenotypes. For the cohort, immune exposure information was limited to CMV serostatus. Three of the identified cytomegalovirus-associated TCR beta chains were confirmed in vitro to be specific for cytomegalovirus antigens. According to a later analysis, TCR association rates differed among HLA loci, with DRB1 alleles showing the most associated TCRs and HLA-C alleles showing the fewest. Presence/absence analyses assumed roughly uniform sequencing depth across donors, an assumption that may not hold. Correlated functional status among segregating V segments might be attributable to linkage disequilibrium, but an unknown experimental factor could not be ruled out. Because counts were too low, approximately 18 rarely observed V segments, including chromosome 9 orphons, were excluded from the earlier analysis of a few hundred of the donors. This cohort had only TCR beta chains sequenced, and the lack of alpha or paired-chain data limited which features could be detected. In a later analysis, HLA-associated TCR beta chains were found to be more clonally expanded and to have lower generation probabilities than equally common non-associated chains. Broadly in line with IMGT annotations, most TCR beta V segments showed up in productive rearrangements about 87% or about 30% of the time in an earlier analysis of a few hundred of the donors. The 87-base-pair reads could not distinguish some IMGT-functional V segments, including TRBV6-2 and TRBV6-3, so those segments were excluded. Several of the top co-occurrence clusters appeared to be linked to parvovirus B19, influenza, CMV and Epstein-Barr virus, according to a later analysis.

The cohort consisted of 666 healthy bone marrow donors. All cohort members were sampled while nominally healthy, although unrecorded immune exposures were likely present. The donor tested CMV seronegative and was one of the 352 seronegative cohort members. Every donor gave a peripheral blood sample, and the peripheral blood mononuclear cells from that sample were used for TCR beta sequencing. Genomic DNA extraction from the blood cell samples was performed with the Qiagen DNeasy Blood Extraction Kit. On this clone: Its antigen has not been determined. No qualities accompany the bases; no much larger clone lies one base away.

After removal of 0 bases from V and 8 bases from J, the junction retains 6 bases not matched to a gene. The CDR1 and CDR2 encoded by the germline V gene are SGDLS and YYNGEE. Its CDR3 holds 16 amino acids, cysteine through phenylalanine. CDR3 DNA is the only sequence kept; it has 48 bases, read in frame from the first base. Libraries were prepared through the immunoSEQ multiplex PCR assay. For the multiplex PCR, a mixture combining 60 forward primers for TCR Vbeta segments and 13 reverse primers for TCR Jbeta segments was used. Amplification of the CDR3 region of rearranged TCR beta genes was performed with a multiplex PCR assay on genomic DNA. On the Illumina HiSeq System, the amplified TCR beta libraries were sequenced as 87-base-pair reads. For the original study's pipeline: A later analysis counted about 80 million unique TCR beta chains across the 650 to 800 repertoires, and about 10 million of these chains were shared by at least two donors. A nearest-neighbor algorithm error-corrected the raw reads and collapsed the reads into unique sequences, merging closely related sequences to remove PCR and sequencing errors. V, D and J gene segments were assigned by aligning CDR3 sequences to IMGT reference sequences. Each retained sequence needed at least a six-nucleotide match to both a V gene segment and a J gene segment. Rearrangements were classified as productive when the CDR3 lacked stop codons and remained in frame with V and J, and all other rearrangements were classified as non-productive. Following IMGT convention, CDR3 was defined as the stretch from the second conserved V-encoded cysteine up to the conserved J-encoded phenylalanine. The earlier analysis of fewer than 750 of the donors excluded sequences that lacked an unambiguous match to a single V gene segment. An earlier analysis of 500 to 600 of the donors classified V segments as functional when productive rearrangements were above 56.7% and as segregating when the standard deviation between donors was above 5%. A statistical classification framework was built for diagnosing cytomegalovirus status from the catalog of TCR beta chain sequences. V and J gene assignment, in a later analysis, came from comparing TCR nucleotide sequences with IMGT/GENE-DB human TR gene sequences. Using the TCRdist pipeline, a later analysis assigned CDR3 sequences along with most-parsimonious VDJ recombination scenarios. In a later analysis, each TCR beta chain was defined by its CDR3 amino acid sequence together with its V-gene family, and reads lacking a unique V-gene family were excluded. In a later analysis, nearly 600 highly shared, low-generation-probability nucleotide sequences were removed to address suspected cross-contamination and a sequencing artifact. A later analysis calculated a clonal expansion index for each public chain from normalized within-repertoire ranks of inferred template counts. Generation probabilities in a later analysis came from a VDJ recombination model fitted to out-of-frame rearrangements, and those results were checked against IGoR. A later analysis scored TCR-TCR, TCR-HLA and TCR-CMV co-occurrence with hypergeometric tests, applying a repertoire-size bias correction to TCR pairs. False discovery rates were estimated in a later analysis by permuting HLA or CMV assignments 20 times. A later analysis grouped co-occurring TCRs with DBSCAN, adding TCRdist sequence similarity when clustering within HLA-allele-positive subsets. For co-occurrence clustering, repertoires with fewer than 30,000 or more than 120,000 public chains were excluded, along with roughly 5 repertoires with anomalous nucleotide sharing. In TCRdb, the immuneACCESS table is reduced to in-frame sequences with V and J assigned. These tables do not hold every clone; where another copy was compared, an unresolved V gene accounts for under half, and the others remain unexplained. That table supplies the V and J calls and clone size; D and trimming were determined from the DNA. This sample has about 180,000 clones in its table, and over 75% of those were observed once. Over 2% of the sample belongs to the ten largest clones.

The sequenced material came from PBMCs. The TCR was taken from a man between 60 and 75 years old in good health and CMV-seronegative. In this chain, TRBV9 is recombined with TRBJ2-1, and 12 junctional nucleotides match TRBD2. DNA sequence: TGTGCCAGCAGCGTAGATGCTAGCGGGGGGGCTGATGAGCAGTTCTTC. The resulting protein is CASSVDASGGADEQFF.